Presented here are 7 T cell receptor beta chains from one specimen sequenced in a study of T-cell reconstitution after alpha-beta-depleted transplantation in children. Preparation of the TCRbeta library was carried out with unique molecular identifiers. Via MiXCR, TCRdb re-called the PCR reads, giving one row per CDR3 protein. Of some 440,000 distinct CDR3 sequences listed, roughly 15% are singletons. The source was PBMCs, mostly from graft donor cells, collected 360 days after TCRalphabeta/CD19-depleted stem cell transplant. All receptors derive from a boy younger than two who had a stem cell transplant for Wiskott-Aldrich syndrome, so the T cells may come from the graft donor.

The chain employs TRBV5-1 and TRBJ2-6, with D tentatively TRBD1 or TRBD2 (6 bases each). Germline-derived CDR1 and CDR2 are SGHRS and YFSETQ. V was shortened by 0 bases and J by 0 bases, with 13 bases between the two germline ends. This CDR3 spans 18 amino acids. The CDR3 DNA sequence: TGCGCCAGCAGCTTGGCCAGGGGACTGTTCTCTGGGGCCAACGTCCTGACTTTC. Translating it yields CASSLARGLFSGANVLTF.

The chain is built from TRBV12-3 or TRBV12-4 and TRBJ2-2; TRBD2 agrees at 7 bases. There are 15 residues in the CDR3. V shed 4 bases, J shed 5 bases, and the junction held 7 bases outside the gene matches. The CDR3 DNA follows: TGTGCCAGCAGTTGGGCGGGAGTGGGGACCGGGGAGCTGTTTTTT. Encoded protein: CASSWAGVGTGELFF.

The chain combines TRBV28 with TRBJ2-7; 8 bases line up with TRBD2. The CDR3 sequence is 14 residues long. Per the germline V gene, CDR1 is MDHEN and CDR2 is SYDVKM. V gave up 5 bases and J gave up 4 bases; unmatched junction bases: 7. CDR3 sequence: CASSRPGGGYEQYF. The CDR3 DNA reads TGTGCCAGCAGTCGGCCCGGGGGGGGTTACGAGCAGTACTTC.

The chain is built from TRBV2 and TRBJ1-4, with 10 bases lining up with TRBD1. The CDR3 has 13 amino acids. The V gene end was trimmed by 8 bases and the J gene end by 8 bases; junction bases not matched to a gene: 5. The germline CDR1 and CDR2 sequences are SNHLY and FYNNEI. The CDR3 sequence: CASDRGQKEKLFF. CDR3 coding DNA: TGTGCCAGCGACAGGGGGCAAAAGGAAAAACTGTTTTTT.

This clonotype was counted at least ten times. V is TRBV7-9 and J is TRBJ2-4; unclear D gene. Germline-derived CDR1 and CDR2 are SEHNR and FQNEAQ (reference sequence). Trimming stripped 5 bases from V and 9 bases from J, with 23 bases between. The CDR3 sequence is 16 residues long. CDR3 DNA: TGTGCCAGCAGCCCCCCGCCGGGCAGTTTGAGTAGCATTCAGTACTTC. Translation: CASSPPPGSLSSIQYF.

The CDR3 DNA sequence: TGCGCCAGCAGCTTGGTTTATAGCGGGGGGATGAATGAGCAGTTCTTC. Its translation is CASSLVYSGGMNEQFF. The chain links TRBV5-1 to TRBJ2-1, with TRBD2 matching over 10 bases. V lost 0 bases to trimming and J lost 7 bases; unmatched junction nucleotides: 7. CDR3 length: 16 amino acids. Germline CDR1 reads SGHRS; CDR2 reads YFSETQ.

This clonotype has just a few counts. V is TRBV29-1 and J is TRBJ2-3; 12 bases fit TRBD1. Germline CDR1 and CDR2: SQVTM and ANQGSEA. This CDR3 comprises 15 residues. V lost 6 bases and J lost 5; bases outside the gene matches: 9. The CDR3 here is CSVQGGQGAGDTQYF. CDR3 nucleotide sequence: TGCAGCGTCCAAGGGGGACAGGGGGCTGGAGATACGCAGTATTTT.